A selection of T cell receptor beta chains follows, all from one sample in a study of shared clonotypes between healthy human individuals. Measured with immunoSEQ multiplex PCR; TCRdb has only the in-frame clones, and not every one. The sample has over 2 million clones, just under 95% seen once. The sample taken for sequencing was naive CD4+ T cells from PBMCs. The receptors come from a man aged 18 to 30 in good health. Some clones in this sample may be carry-over from other donors' samples. Both conserved end residues are part of each CDR3. The D gene is left open where the match is weak. Clone size is shown for a subset of rows, as once, few, many or a class of expanded clone.

d_gene,j_gene,abundance,v_gene,CDR3nt,CDR3aa
.,TRBJ2-1,once,TRBV28,TGTGCCAGCAGTTTAAACTTTGGTCTCAGTGAGCAGTTCTTC,CASSLNFGLSEQFF
.,TRBJ2-7,.,TRBV29-1,TGCAGCGCCGGAACAGATTACGAGCAGTACTTC,CSAGTDYEQYF
.,TRBJ2-1,.,TRBV2,TGTGCCAGCAGTAGAGGGAGCGGGTACAATGAGCAGTTCTTC,CASSRGSGYNEQFF
.,TRBJ1-1,once,TRBV6-5,TGTGCCAGCACCCCGCAGGGGTTGGTCACTGAAGCTTTCTTT,CASTPQGLVTEAFF
TRBD2,TRBJ2-2,.,TRBV5-1,TGCGCCAGCAGCCCCGGGACTAGTGTGTTCGGGGAGCTGTTTTTT,CASSPGTSVFGELFF
.,TRBJ1-3,.,TRBV30,TGTGCCTGGAGTTTCGACTCTGGAAACACCATATATTTT,CAWSFDSGNTIYF
.,TRBJ1-1,.,TRBV18,TGTGCCAGCTCACCAGGGGCAGGGTTTATGAACACTGAAGCTTTCTTT,CASSPGAGFMNTEAFF
.,TRBJ2-1,.,TRBV6-1,TGTGCCAGCAGTGAAAGGGGGGGTCACCACAATGAGCAGTTCTTC,CASSERGGHHNEQFF
TRBD1,TRBJ1-1,.,TRBV5-1,TGCGCCAGCAGCTTACAGGGGGCGCGCACTGAAGCTTTCTTT,CASSLQGARTEAFF
.,TRBJ2-1,.,TRBV10-2,TGCGCCAGCAGCCTAAATCGGGGAAAATACAATGAGCAGTTCTTC,CASSLNRGKYNEQFF
TRBD2,TRBJ2-3,.,TRBV7-2,TGTGCCAGCAGCCCTTGGACTAGGTTGTCAGATACGCAGTATTTT,CASSPWTRLSDTQYF
.,TRBJ2-5,.,TRBV27,TGTGCCAGCAGTTTTGCAGGGACCGGGACCCAGTACTTC,CASSFAGTGTQYF
.,TRBJ1-1,.,TRBV2,TGTGCCAGCAGTGAATTGGGGGGCCGGACTGAAGCTTTCTTT,CASSELGGRTEAFF
.,TRBJ1-5,.,TRBV28,TGTGCCAGCAGTTTGGCCCCACAGCATCAGCCCCAGCATTTT,CASSLAPQHQPQHF
.,TRBJ1-2,.,TRBV28,TGTGCCAGCAGCCCTGTTGGGAGGAGAGATGGCTACACCTTC,CASSPVGRRDGYTF
TRBD2,TRBJ2-3,once,TRBV4-2,TGTGCCAGCAGCCAAAAGACTAGCGGGACGATAGATACGCAGTATTTT,CASSQKTSGTIDTQYF
TRBD1,TRBJ2-3,.,TRBV5-1,TGCGCCAGCAGCCCGGGACAGCAGAGAGATACGCAGTATTTT,CASSPGQQRDTQYF
TRBD2,TRBJ2-2,once,TRBV9,TGTGCCAGCAGCCCACGAAGCACTAGCGGGACGGCCGGGGAGCTGTTTTTT,CASSPRSTSGTAGELFF
.,TRBJ2-7,.,TRBV29-1,TGCAGCGTTGACTGGCGGTCTGAGCAGTACTTC,CSVDWRSEQYF
.,TRBJ2-7,.,TRBV21-1,TGTGCCAGCAGCAAAGCTGGGCAGGGATTTGCCTACGAGCAGTACTTC,CASSKAGQGFAYEQYF
.,TRBJ1-2,once,TRBV6-6,TGTGCCAGCAGTTACGGCGGCACATATGGCTACACCTTC,CASSYGGTYGYTF
TRBD2,TRBJ2-7,few,TRBV28,TGTGCCAGCAGTTTCACTCTAGCGGGCCTCTCCTACGAGCAGTACTTC,CASSFTLAGLSYEQYF
TRBD1,TRBJ2-5,once,TRBV7-7,TGTGCCAGCAGCCCGGGGACAGTCTTAGAGACCCAGTACTTC,CASSPGTVLETQYF
.,TRBJ2-6,.,TRBV25-1,TGTGCCAGCAGTGAATATGGTAGCTCTGGGGCCAACGTCCTGACTTTC,CASSEYGSSGANVLTF
.,TRBJ1-5,.,TRBV28,TGTGCCAGCCCTGATAGCAATCAGCCCCAGCATTTT,CASPDSNQPQHF
.,TRBJ2-3,.,TRBV28,TGTGCCAGCAGTTGGGACCCGCGGACAGATACGCAGTATTTT,CASSWDPRTDTQYF
.,TRBJ1-1,.,TRBV7-9,TGTGCCAGCAGCTTAGCGCGGCAGCTGAACACTGAAGCTTTCTTT,CASSLARQLNTEAFF
TRBD1,TRBJ2-3,.,TRBV5-1,TGCGCCAGCAGCAGCCGGACAGGGGTTACCACAGATACGCAGTATTTT,CASSSRTGVTTDTQYF
TRBD2,TRBJ2-2,.,TRBV10-3,TGTGCCATCAGCCCCGGGGAGCGGGGGATCACCGGGGAGCTGTTTTTT,CAISPGERGITGELFF
.,TRBJ1-4,once,TRBV29-1,TGCAGCACGCGGGGTGCGGGAGCTAATGAAAAACTGTTTTTT,CSTRGAGANEKLFF
.,TRBJ2-1,.,TRBV28,TGTGCCAGCACCCTCCAGGGGATCCGGGAGCAGTTCTTC,CASTLQGIREQFF
.,TRBJ2-7,.,TRBV5-5,TGTGCCAGCAGCTTGTCGTTCCCAGAGTCATACGAGCAGTACTTC,CASSLSFPESYEQYF
.,TRBJ1-5,few,TRBV28,TGTGCCAGTCAGGAGAGTAATCAGCCCCAGCATTTT,CASQESNQPQHF
TRBD1,TRBJ1-1,.,TRBV7-2,TGTGCCAGCAGCTCCTTTCAGGGGGCGGCTTTCTTT,CASSSFQGAAFF
.,TRBJ2-2,.,TRBV7-8,TGTGCCAGCAGCTTACTTAGGGTGAAGAGGGACCGGGAGCTGTTTTTT,CASSLLRVKRDRELFF
.,TRBJ1-4,.,TRBV5-1,TGCGCCAGCAGCTTGTTCGGGGACTCTAATGAAAAACTGTTTTTT,CASSLFGDSNEKLFF
TRBD1,TRBJ2-7,.,TRBV5-4,TGTGCCAGCAGCTTGAGAGGACAGGGCCTTGGAGTCGAGCAGTACTTC,CASSLRGQGLGVEQYF
.,TRBJ2-5,.,TRBV2,TGTGCCAGCAGTGGCCAAGAGACCCAGTACTTC,CASSGQETQYF
.,TRBJ2-1,once,TRBV5-1,TGCGCCAGCAGCTTGGAGCCCCCCCCAGCCTCCTACAATGAGCAGTTCTTC,CASSLEPPPASYNEQFF
TRBD2,TRBJ2-5,.,TRBV29-1,TGCAGCGTGGAGCGGTGGCGGGAGGGAGGCGAGACCCAGTACTTC,CSVERWREGGETQYF
TRBD1,TRBJ2-6,.,TRBV27,TGTGCCAGCAGTTTCAGACAGGGCCTCAGCTCTGGGGCCAACGTCCTGACTTTC,CASSFRQGLSSGANVLTF
.,TRBJ1-5,.,TRBV9,TGTGCCAGCAGCGTAGGGGGAGGGAACCAGCCCCAGCATTTT,CASSVGGGNQPQHF
.,TRBJ1-1,.,TRBV5-6,TGTGCCAGCAGCTTGGGATTCGGGGCCACGAACACTGAAGCTTTCTTT,CASSLGFGATNTEAFF
TRBD1,TRBJ2-5,.,TRBV30,TGTGCCTGGCTAAAAGTTACAGGGGCGGTAGACGGGACCCAGTACTTC,CAWLKVTGAVDGTQYF
.,TRBJ1-5,few,TRBV9,TGTGCCAGCAGTCTCACCACAGGTAGCAATCAGCCCCAGCATTTT,CASSLTTGSNQPQHF
.,TRBJ1-2,once,TRBV29-1,TGCAGCGCAGAAGGCACTCGGCGGCGAGGCTACACCTTC,CSAEGTRRRGYTF
.,TRBJ2-2,.,TRBV9,TGTGCCAGCAGCGTAGTTCCCCAGAGCGGGGAGCTGTTTTTT,CASSVVPQSGELFF
.,TRBJ2-3,.,TRBV5-4,TGTGCCAGCAGCTTATTACAGGGCACAGATACGCAGTATTTT,CASSLLQGTDTQYF
TRBD1,TRBJ1-1,few,TRBV4-1,TGCGCCAGCAGCCAATGGACAGGGACGGTGAACACTGAAGCTTTCTTT,CASSQWTGTVNTEAFF
.,TRBJ2-7,.,TRBV7-3,TGTGCCAGCAGCCTGGGACGGAACTACGAGCAGTACTTC,CASSLGRNYEQYF
.,TRBJ1-1,.,TRBV5-6,TGTGCCAGCAGCCAGACAGGGAACACTGAAGCTTTCTTT,CASSQTGNTEAFF
.,TRBJ2-7,.,TRBV6-1,TGTGCCAGCAGTGTTTCGGACAGCGCACCATCCTACGAGCAGTACTTC,CASSVSDSAPSYEQYF
.,TRBJ1-1,.,TRBV7-3,TGTGCCAGCAGCTTAACAGGTCTTACTGAAGCTTTCTTT,CASSLTGLTEAFF